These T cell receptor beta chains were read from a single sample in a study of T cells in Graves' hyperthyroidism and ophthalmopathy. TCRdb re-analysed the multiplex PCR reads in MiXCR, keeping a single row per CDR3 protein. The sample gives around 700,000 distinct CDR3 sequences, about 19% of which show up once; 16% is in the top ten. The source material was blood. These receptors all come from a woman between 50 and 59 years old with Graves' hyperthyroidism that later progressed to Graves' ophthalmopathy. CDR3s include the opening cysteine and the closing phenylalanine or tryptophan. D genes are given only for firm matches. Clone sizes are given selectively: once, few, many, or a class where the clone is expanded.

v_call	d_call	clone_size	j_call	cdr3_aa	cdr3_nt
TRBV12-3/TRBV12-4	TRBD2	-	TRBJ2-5	CASSPLAGAGTQYF	TGTGCCAGCAGTCCACTAGCGGGGGCGGGGACCCAGTACTTC
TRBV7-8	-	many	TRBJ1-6	CASSLEEGYNSPLHF	TGTGCCAGCAGCTTAGAAGAGGGCTATAATTCACCCCTCCACTTT
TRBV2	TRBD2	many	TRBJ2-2	CASSAAGANTGELFF	TGTGCCAGCAGTGCAGCGGGGGCGAACACCGGGGAGCTGTTTTTT
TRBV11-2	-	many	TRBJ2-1	CASSYRETGKQFF	TGTGCCAGCAGCTATCGGGAAACAGGGAAGCAGTTCTTC
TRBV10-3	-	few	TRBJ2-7	CAISEVISYEQYF	TGTGCCATCAGTGAGGTGATTTCCTACGAGCAGTACTTC
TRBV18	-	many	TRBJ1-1	CASSRETENTEAFF	TGTGCCAGCTCACGCGAGACAGAGAACACTGAAGCTTTCTTT
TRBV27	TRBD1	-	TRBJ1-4	CASRETGHNEKLFF	TGTGCCAGCAGGGAGACAGGGCATAATGAAAAACTGTTTTTT
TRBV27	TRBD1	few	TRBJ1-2	CASSGGGAYGYTF	TGTGCCAGCAGTGGAGGGGGCGCGTATGGCTACACCTTC
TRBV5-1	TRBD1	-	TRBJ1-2	CASSLGWQGDYGYTF	TGCGCCAGCAGCTTGGGGTGGCAGGGGGACTATGGCTACACCTTC
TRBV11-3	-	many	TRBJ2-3	CASSPRGSTDTQYF	TGTGCCAGCAGCCCCCGGGGAAGCACAGATACGCAGTATTTT
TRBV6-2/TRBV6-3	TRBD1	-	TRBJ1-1	CASSYGFGTGVPNTEAFF	TGTGCCAGCAGTTACGGCTTTGGGACAGGGGTACCCAACACTGAAGCTTTCTTT
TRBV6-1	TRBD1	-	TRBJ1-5	CASSDGEGRGRIYQPQHF	TGTGCCAGCAGTGACGGAGAGGGCAGGGGGCGTATCTATCAGCCCCAGCATTTT
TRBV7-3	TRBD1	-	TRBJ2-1	CASSSGQSSYNEKFF	TGTGCCAGCAGCTCGGGACAGAGCTCCTACAATGAGAAGTTCTTC
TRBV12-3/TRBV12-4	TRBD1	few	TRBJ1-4	CASSFPTGGEEKLFF	TGTGCCAGCAGTTTCCCGACAGGGGGAGAGGAAAAACTGTTTTTT
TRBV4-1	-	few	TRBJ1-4	CASSQAGEKLFF	TGCGCCAGCAGCCAAGCAGGGGAAAAACTGTTTTTT
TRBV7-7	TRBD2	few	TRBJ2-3	CASSKLAGGVDTQYF	TGTGCTAGCAGCAAGCTAGCGGGGGGAGTAGATACGCAGTATTTT
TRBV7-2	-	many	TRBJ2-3	CASSLARGHDTQYF	TGTGCCAGCAGCTTAGCACGGGGGCATGATACGCAGTATTTT
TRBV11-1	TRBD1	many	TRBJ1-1	CASSPGTGARNTEAFF	TGTGCCAGCAGCCCAGGGACAGGCGCTCGGAACACTGAAGCTTTCTTT
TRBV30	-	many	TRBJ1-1	CAWRMGSGTEAFF	TGTGCCTGGAGAATGGGTAGTGGCACTGAAGCTTTCTTT
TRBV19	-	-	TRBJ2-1	CASSIAGRMNEQFF	TGTGCCAGTAGTATAGCGGGCCGTATGAATGAGCAGTTCTTC
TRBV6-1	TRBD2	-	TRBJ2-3	CASSEGGGGGDTQYF	TGTGCCAGCAGTGAAGGCGGGGGGGGAGGAGATACGCAGTATTTT
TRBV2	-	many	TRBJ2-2	CASSVRGTGGELFF	TGTGCCAGCAGTGTCAGGGGTACTGGCGGGGAGCTGTTTTTT
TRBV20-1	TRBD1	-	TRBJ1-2	CSASPGGVREGYTF	TGCAGTGCTTCGCCAGGGGGCGTTAGGGAGGGCTACACCTTC
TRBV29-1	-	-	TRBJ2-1	CSGVRGYNEQFF	TGCAGCGGCGTCCGAGGCTACAATGAGCAGTTCTTC
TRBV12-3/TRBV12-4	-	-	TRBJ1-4	CASRETGTPEKLFF	TGTGCCAGCAGGGAAACCGGGACGCCTGAAAAACTGTTTTTT
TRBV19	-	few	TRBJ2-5	CASSFRGTPMETQYF	TGTGCCAGTAGTTTCCGGGGTACGCCTATGGAGACCCAGTACTTC
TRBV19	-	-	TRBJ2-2	CASFQGAANTGELFF	TGTGCCAGTTTTCAAGGGGCCGCGAACACCGGGGAGCTGTTTTTT
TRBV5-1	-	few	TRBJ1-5	CASSLGSGSDQPQHF	TGCGCCAGCAGCTTGGGTAGCGGGTCCGATCAGCCCCAGCATTTT
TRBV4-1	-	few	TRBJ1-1	CASSTRRGRGGNTEAFF	TGCGCCAGCAGCACACGCAGGGGCCGGGGAGGGAACACTGAAGCTTTCTTT
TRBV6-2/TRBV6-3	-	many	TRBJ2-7	CASSYYNQALYEQYF	TGTGCCAGCAGTTACTATAACCAGGCCCTCTACGAGCAGTACTTC
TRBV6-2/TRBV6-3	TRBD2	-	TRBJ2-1	CASRSFGLAGRYNEQFF	TGTGCCAGCAGGAGCTTCGGACTAGCGGGGCGATACAATGAGCAGTTCTTC
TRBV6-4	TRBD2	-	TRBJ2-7	CASTDSGLEQYF	TGTGCCAGCACCGACTCCGGACTAGAACAGTACTTC
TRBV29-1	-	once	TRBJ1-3	CSVGTSGNTIYF	TGCAGCGTTGGAACCTCTGGAAACACCATATATTTT
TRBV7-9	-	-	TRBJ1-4	CASSSRVRGGDNEKLFF	TGTGCCAGCAGCTCCCGGGTCAGGGGAGGGGATAATGAAAAACTGTTTTTT
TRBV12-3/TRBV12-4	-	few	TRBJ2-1	CASWSQTYNEQFF	TGTGCCAGCTGGAGTCAAACTTACAATGAGCAGTTCTTC
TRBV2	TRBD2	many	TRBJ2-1	CASSGGKGLAGGGEQFF	TGTGCCAGCAGTGGGGGAAAGGGACTAGCGGGGGGTGGGGAGCAGTTCTTC
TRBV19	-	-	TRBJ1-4	CASSQQANNEKLFF	TGTGCCAGTAGTCAGCAGGCCAATAATGAAAAACTGTTTTTT
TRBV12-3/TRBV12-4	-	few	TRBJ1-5	CASTQGSGNQPQHF	TGTGCCAGCACTCAGGGATCTGGCAATCAGCCCCAGCATTTT
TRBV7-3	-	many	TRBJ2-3	CASSLTPTDTQYF	TGTGCCAGCAGCTTAACCCCCACAGATACGCAGTATTTT
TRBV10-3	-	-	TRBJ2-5	CAISDYRQETQYF	TGTGCCATCAGTGACTACAGACAAGAGACCCAGTACTTC
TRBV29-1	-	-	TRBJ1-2	CSVEALPTEDPYGYTF	TGCAGCGTTGAAGCCCTCCCGACAGAAGACCCTTATGGCTACACCTTC
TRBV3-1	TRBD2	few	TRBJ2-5	CASSQDSAGGQETQYF	TGTGCCAGCAGCCAAGATTCAGCGGGGGGCCAAGAGACCCAGTACTTC
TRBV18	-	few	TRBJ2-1	CASSPPVGSWGYNEQFF	TGTGCCAGCTCACCACCGGTTGGCAGTTGGGGGTACAATGAGCAGTTCTTC
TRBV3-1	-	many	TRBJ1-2	CASSQGGVSYGYTF	TGTGCCAGCAGCCAAGGGGGGGTTTCCTATGGCTACACCTTC
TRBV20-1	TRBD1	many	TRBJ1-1	CSAEPRTTGGWTEAFF	TGCAGTGCTGAACCAAGAACCACAGGGGGCTGGACTGAAGCTTTCTTT